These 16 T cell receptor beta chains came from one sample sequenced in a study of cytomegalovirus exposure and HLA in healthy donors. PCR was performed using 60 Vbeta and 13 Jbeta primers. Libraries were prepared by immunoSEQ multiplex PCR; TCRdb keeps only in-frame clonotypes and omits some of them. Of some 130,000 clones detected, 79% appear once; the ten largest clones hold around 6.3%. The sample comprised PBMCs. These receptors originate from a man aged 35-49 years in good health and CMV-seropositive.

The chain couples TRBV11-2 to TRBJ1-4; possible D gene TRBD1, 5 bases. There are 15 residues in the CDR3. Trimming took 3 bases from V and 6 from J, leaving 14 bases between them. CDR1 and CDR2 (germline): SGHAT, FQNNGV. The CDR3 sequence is CASSFQGNKDEKLFF. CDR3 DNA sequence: TGTGCCAGCAGCTTCCAGGGTAATAAGGATGAAAAACTGTTTTTT.

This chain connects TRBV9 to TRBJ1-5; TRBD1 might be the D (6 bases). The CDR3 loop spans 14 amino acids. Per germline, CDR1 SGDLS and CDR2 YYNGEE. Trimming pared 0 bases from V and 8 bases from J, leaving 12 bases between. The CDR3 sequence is CASSVEGEGEPQHF. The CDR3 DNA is TGTGCCAGCAGCGTAGAGGGGGAGGGGGAGCCCCAGCATTTT.

DNA of the CDR3: TGTGCCAGCAGTTTATTAGGAGGGGAAGCTTTCTTT. Translating it yields CASSLLGGEAFF. The chain carries TRBV28 and TRBJ1-1; D is unclear. This CDR3 is 12 amino acids long. Trimming cost V 1 base and J 8 bases, with 8 bases left between them. Germline lookup yields CDR1 MDHEN and CDR2 SYDVKM.

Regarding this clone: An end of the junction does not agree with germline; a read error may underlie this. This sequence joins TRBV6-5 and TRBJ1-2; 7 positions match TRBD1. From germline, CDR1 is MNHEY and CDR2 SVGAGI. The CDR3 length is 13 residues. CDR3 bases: TGTGCCAGCAGGAAGACAGGGAACTATGGCTGCACCTTC. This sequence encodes CASRKTGNYGCTF.

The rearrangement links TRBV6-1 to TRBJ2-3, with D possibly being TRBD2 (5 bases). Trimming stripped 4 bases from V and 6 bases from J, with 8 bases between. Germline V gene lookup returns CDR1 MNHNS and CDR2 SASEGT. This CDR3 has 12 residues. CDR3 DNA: TGTGCCAGCAGTGCGCGCGGGGATACGCAGTATTTT. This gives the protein CASSARGDTQYF.

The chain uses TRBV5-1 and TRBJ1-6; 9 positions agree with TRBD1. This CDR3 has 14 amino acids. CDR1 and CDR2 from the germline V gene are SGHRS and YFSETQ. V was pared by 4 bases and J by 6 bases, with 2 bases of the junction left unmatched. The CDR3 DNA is TGCGCCAGCAGCGCGGGACAGGGTAATTCACCCCTCCACTTT. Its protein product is CASSAGQGNSPLHF.

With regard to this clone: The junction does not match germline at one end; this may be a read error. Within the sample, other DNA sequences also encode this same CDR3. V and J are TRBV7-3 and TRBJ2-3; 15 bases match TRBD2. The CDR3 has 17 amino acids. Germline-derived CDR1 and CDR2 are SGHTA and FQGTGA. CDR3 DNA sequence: TGTGCTAGCAGCCTGCGGACTAGCGGGAGGGGCACAGATACGCAGTATTTT. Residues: CASSLRTSGRGTDTQYF.

The CDR3 bases are TGTGCCATGGGGACTAGCGGGAGATTAGGAGAGACCCAGTACTTC. This encodes CAMGTSGRLGETQYF. This chain uses TRBV10-3 with TRBJ2-5, with TRBD2 matching over 14 bases. With 9 bases clipped from V and 4 bases from J, the junction kept 7 bases outside the gene matches. Germline CDR1 reads ENHRY; CDR2 reads SYGVKD. This CDR3 is 15 amino acids long.

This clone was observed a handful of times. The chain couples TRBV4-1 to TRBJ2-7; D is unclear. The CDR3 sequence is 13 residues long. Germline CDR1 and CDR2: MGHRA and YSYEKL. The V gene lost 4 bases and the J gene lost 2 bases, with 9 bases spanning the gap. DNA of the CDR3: TGCGCCAGCAGCCCAGGTGCTCCCTACGAGCAGTACTTC. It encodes CASSPGAPYEQYF.

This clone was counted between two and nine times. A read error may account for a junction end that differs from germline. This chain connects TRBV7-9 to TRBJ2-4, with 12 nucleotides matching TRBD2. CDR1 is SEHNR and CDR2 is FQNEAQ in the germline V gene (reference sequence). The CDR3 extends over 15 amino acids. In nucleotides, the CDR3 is TGTTCCAGCAGCTTTACTAGCGGGAGGCAAAACATTCAGTACTTC. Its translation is CSSSFTSGRQNIQYF.

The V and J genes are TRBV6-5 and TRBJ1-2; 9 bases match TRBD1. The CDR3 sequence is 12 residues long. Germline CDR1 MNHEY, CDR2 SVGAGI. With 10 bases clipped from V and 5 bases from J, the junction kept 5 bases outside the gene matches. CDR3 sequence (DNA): TGTGCCACGACAGGGGGAGAATATGGCTACACCTTC. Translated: CATTGGEYGYTF.

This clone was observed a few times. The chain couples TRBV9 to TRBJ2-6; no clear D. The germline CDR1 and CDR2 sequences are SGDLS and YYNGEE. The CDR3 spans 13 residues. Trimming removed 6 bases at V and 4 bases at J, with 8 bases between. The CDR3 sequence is CASTSSGANVLTF. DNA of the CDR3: TGTGCCAGCACCTCCTCCGGGGCCAACGTCCTGACTTTC.

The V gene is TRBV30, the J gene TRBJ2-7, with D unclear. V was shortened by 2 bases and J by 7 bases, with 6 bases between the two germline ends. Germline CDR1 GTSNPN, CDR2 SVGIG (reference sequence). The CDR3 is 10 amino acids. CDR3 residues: CAWSLLEQYF. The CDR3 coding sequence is TGTGCCTGGAGTTTATTGGAGCAGTACTTC.

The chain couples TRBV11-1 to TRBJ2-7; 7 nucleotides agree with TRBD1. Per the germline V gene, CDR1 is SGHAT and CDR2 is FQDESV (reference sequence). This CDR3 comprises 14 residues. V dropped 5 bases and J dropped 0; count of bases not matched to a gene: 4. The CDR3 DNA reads TGTGCCAGCAGCCCCCGGGACAGCTCCTACGAGCAGTACTTC. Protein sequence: CASSPRDSSYEQYF.

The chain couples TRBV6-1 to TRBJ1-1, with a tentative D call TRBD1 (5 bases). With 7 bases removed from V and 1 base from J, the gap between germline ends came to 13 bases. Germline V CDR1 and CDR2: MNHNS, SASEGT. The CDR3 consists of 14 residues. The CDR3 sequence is CASTGGRTNTEAFF. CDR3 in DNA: TGTGCCAGCACCGGGGGACGGACGAACACTGAAGCTTTCTTT.

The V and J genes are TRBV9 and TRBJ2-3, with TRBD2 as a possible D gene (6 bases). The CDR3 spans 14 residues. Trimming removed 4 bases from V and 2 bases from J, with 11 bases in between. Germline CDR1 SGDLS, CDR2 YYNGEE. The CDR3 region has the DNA TGTGCCAGCAGCTCCAAGCGGGCCACAGATACGCAGTATTTT. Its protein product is CASSSKRATDTQYF.